Following are 28 T cell receptor beta chains from one sample sequenced in a study of PD-1 blockade in classical Hodgkin lymphoma. Sequenced by immunoSEQ multiplex PCR; TCRdb stores in-frame clones only, minus some. The table includes 5,000 to 8,000 clones, roughly 80% detected once. The patients all showed relapse after autologous stem cell transplantation, while their brentuximab vedotin exposure varied. Sequences were derived from peripheral blood mononuclear cells (PBMCs), sampled at baseline. The receptors come from a human donor with classical Hodgkin lymphoma.

The gene calls are TRBV28 and TRBJ2-2; D may be TRBD2 (6 bases). V was cut by 11 bases and J by 2 bases, with 21 bases left in between. This CDR3 comprises 16 residues. Per germline, CDR1 MDHEN and CDR2 SYDVKM. CDR3 region: CAGGPSGIINTGELFF. As DNA, the CDR3 is TGTGCCGGAGGGCCCTCAGGGATAATTAACACCGGGGAGCTGTTTTTT.

V gene TRBV6-1 combines with J gene TRBJ1-5, with D possibly matching TRBD1 (6 bases). Trimming took off 4 bases at V and 2 bases at J, with 9 bases between the two ends. Germline CDR1 MNHNS, CDR2 SASEGT. The CDR3 contains 14 residues. CDR3 sequence (DNA): TGTGCCAGCAGTGTGGGGGCGGGCAATCAGCCCCAGCATTTT. Translation: CASSVGAGNQPQHF.

This rearrangement joins TRBV5-1 to TRBJ2-1, with 12 nucleotides matching TRBD2. This CDR3 comprises 16 residues. V was pared by 4 bases and J by 7 bases, with 9 bases of the junction left unmatched. Germline loops: CDR1 SGHRS, CDR2 YFSETQ. CDR3 amino acids: CASSPQGLAGQNEQFF. The CDR3 DNA is TGCGCCAGCAGCCCGCAAGGACTAGCGGGACAAAATGAGCAGTTCTTC.

The J gene is TRBJ2-1, the V gene TRBV7-3, with a tentative D call TRBD1 (5 bases). Germline lookup yields CDR1 SGHTA and CDR2 FQGTGA. CDR3 length: 14 residues. Trimming pared 2 bases from V and 8 bases from J, leaving 13 bases between. CDR3 coding DNA: TGTGCCAGCAGCTTAGGTGCAGGGTTATATGAGCAGTTCTTC. Amino acids: CASSLGAGLYEQFF.

This clone is large. This sequence joins TRBV7-8 and TRBJ1-2, with 12 bases identical to TRBD1. CDR1 and CDR2 (germline): SGHVS, FQNEAQ. J gave up 8 bases and V 2 bases, and 15 bases lay outside the gene matches. The CDR3 has 18 amino acids. The CDR3 region is CASSLKLGLGQGAWGYTF. In nucleotides, the CDR3 is TGTGCCAGCAGCTTAAAATTGGGTCTGGGACAGGGGGCATGGGGCTACACCTTC.

The rearrangement joins TRBV28 to TRBJ2-1, with D possibly called TRBD1 or TRBD2 (5 bases each). This CDR3 spans 14 amino acids. The germline gives CDR1 MDHEN, CDR2 SYDVKM. Trimming left V 3 bases short and J 1 base short, with 7 bases between. DNA for the CDR3: TGTGCCAGCAGTTTTGAGGGGTCCTACAATGAGCAGTTCTTC. Encoded protein: CASSFEGSYNEQFF.

V is TRBV6-5 and J is TRBJ2-7; tentatively, D is TRBD1 (6 bases). This CDR3 is built from 13 residues. V dropped 5 bases and J dropped 0 bases, with 8 bases sitting between them. The V gene's germline CDR1 is MNHEY and CDR2 SVGAGI. The DNA of the CDR3 is TGTGCCAGCAGTCCGACAGGCTCCTACGAGCAGTACTTC. It codes for CASSPTGSYEQYF.

The chain has TRBV12-5 and TRBJ1-2; 7 bases align to TRBD1. The CDR3 contains 14 residues. J was trimmed by 10 bases and V by 2 bases; bases with no gene match: 10. Germline V gives CDR1 LGHNT, CDR2 FRNRAP. The CDR3 loop is CASGLLERDSFYTF. The CDR3 nucleotides are TGTGCTAGTGGTTTGCTAGAACGGGACAGCTTCTACACCTTC. Full variable domain (remainder filled in from reference TRBV12-5 and TRBJ1-2): DARVTQTPRHKVTEMGQEVTMRCQPILGHNTVFWYRQTMMQGLELLAYFRNRAPLDDSGMPKDRFSAEMPDATLATLKIQPSEPRDSAVYFCASGLLERDSFYTFGSGTRLTVV.

The chain recombines TRBV5-6 with TRBJ1-2, with D perhaps TRBD1 (6 bases). Germline lookup yields CDR1 SGHDT and CDR2 YYEEEE. The CDR3 runs to 17 residues. V was pared by 3 bases and J by 4 bases, with 22 bases between. The CDR3 sequence: CASSSRLLGRGTYGYTF. In DNA form, the CDR3 reads TGTGCCAGCAGCTCCCGACTACTTGGGAGGGGGACCTATGGCTACACCTTC.

The chain uses TRBV27 and TRBJ2-2; 10 positions match TRBD1. V was clipped by 10 bases and J by 5 bases; unmatched bases: 7. The CDR3 runs 14 residues. CDR1 is MNHEY and CDR2 is SMNVEV in the germline V gene (reference sequence). This CDR3 is CATRQGAWTGELFF. CDR3 nucleotides: TGTGCCACCAGACAGGGGGCGTGGACCGGGGAGCTGTTTTTT.

This chain uses TRBV5-8 with TRBJ2-7, with a weak D call TRBD1 (5 bases). CDR1 and CDR2 (germline): SGHTS, YDEGEE. V was clipped by 0 bases and J by 3 bases, with 10 bases between them. The CDR3 totals 14 residues. The CDR3 protein is CASSLGGDFYEQYF. The CDR3 DNA is TGTGCCAGCAGCTTGGGGGGCGACTTCTACGAGCAGTACTTC.

This sequence joins TRBV5-6 and TRBJ1-1; TRBD1 matches at 7 bases. With 3 bases clipped from V and 8 bases from J, the junction kept 7 bases outside the gene matches. CDR1 SGHDT and CDR2 YYEEEE come from the germline V gene. The CDR3 length is 13 residues. The CDR3 nucleotides are TGTGCCAGCAGCTCGGGACAGTTGCTAGAAGCTTTCTTT. It translates to CASSSGQLLEAFF.

This clone was found once. CDR3 DNA: TGTGCCAGCTCACCTCCTGACAGGGTATCCTACAATGAGCAGTTCTTC. It encodes CASSPPDRVSYNEQFF. This sequence joins TRBV18 and TRBJ2-1; 7 bases match TRBD1. The CDR3 covers 16 residues. Trimming took 3 bases from V and 1 from J; bases not matched to a gene: 6. From germline, CDR1 is KGHSH and CDR2 LQKENI.

V usage is TRBV7-9 and J usage is TRBJ2-5, with TRBD2 identical over 11 bases. Looked up from germline, CDR1 is SEHNR and CDR2 is FQNEAQ (reference sequence). Trimming at V came to 3 bases and at J to 3 bases, leaving 0 bases not matched to a gene. The CDR3 totals 14 residues. CDR3 protein: CASSLGLAEETQYF. Here the CDR3 DNA reads TGTGCCAGCAGCTTGGGACTAGCGGAAGAGACCCAGTACTTC.

J is TRBJ2-1 and V is TRBV12-5, with D tentatively TRBD2 (6 bases). This CDR3 has 13 amino acids. Trimming pared 1 base from V and 10 bases from J, leaving 11 bases between. Germline loops: CDR1 LGHNT, CDR2 FRNRAP. CDR3 region: CASGLALAWEQFF. The CDR3 nucleotides are TGTGCTAGTGGTTTGGCGCTAGCGTGGGAGCAGTTCTTC.

The chain is built from TRBV9 and TRBJ2-5; TRBD1 might be the D (8 bases). This CDR3 has 16 residues. Germline assignment: CDR1 SGDLS and CDR2 YYNGEE. V was clipped by 1 base and J by 5 bases, with 18 bases between them. The CDR3 DNA reads as TGTGCCAGCAGCGTAAACGTCGGACAGGGAGGGGAGACCCAGTACTTC. Its translation: CASSVNVGQGGETQYF.

V is TRBV7-3 and J is TRBJ2-7, with 8 bases fitting TRBD1. The CDR3 loop spans 16 amino acids. Per germline, CDR1 SGHTA and CDR2 FQGTGA. Trimming removed 6 bases from V and 0 bases from J; junction bases left unmatched: 10. CDR3 in DNA: TGTGCCAGCAGATATTCCATAACAGGGGGCTCCTACGAGCAGTACTTC. Translating gives CASRYSITGGSYEQYF.

The chain joins TRBV30 to TRBJ2-7; either TRBD1 or TRBD2 may supply D (5 bases each). CDR1 and CDR2 from the germline V gene are GTSNPN and SVGIG (reference sequence). The CDR3 contains 14 residues. Trimming stripped 8 bases from V and 7 bases from J, with 24 bases between. CDR3 protein: CALYEIGTEAEQYF. CDR3 nucleotides: TGTGCCCTGTATGAAATCGGGACCGAAGCGGAGCAGTACTTC.

The chain has TRBV5-4 and TRBJ1-2; no clear D gene. The CDR3 is 13 residues long. Trimming removed 5 bases at V and 5 bases at J, with 13 bases between. Germline V gives CDR1 SGHNT, CDR2 YYREEE (reference sequence). Here the CDR3 reads CASSPPEGYGYTF. CDR3 coding DNA: TGTGCCAGCAGTCCCCCGGAAGGGTATGGCTACACCTTC.

The chain recombines TRBV6-1 with TRBJ2-5; D is undetermined. The CDR3 runs 13 residues. Germline loops: CDR1 MNHNS, CDR2 SASEGT. V lost 2 bases and J 3 bases, leaving 7 bases between the germline ends. The CDR3 nucleotides read TGTGCCAGCAGTGAATTCGGAGAAGAGACCCAGTACTTC. Amino acid sequence: CASSEFGEETQYF.

The V and J genes are TRBV11-2 and TRBJ1-5; a weak D match, TRBD1 (6 bases). Trimming removed 5 bases at V and 1 base at J, with 18 bases between. Germline CDR1 is SGHAT and CDR2 is FQNNGV. CDR3 size: 17 residues. The CDR3: CASSKGQTGHSNQPQHF. CDR3 bases: TGTGCCAGCAGCAAAGGACAGACGGGACACAGCAATCAGCCCCAGCATTTT.

The chain couples TRBV2 to TRBJ2-2, with D possibly being TRBD2 (6 bases). The germline V gene encodes CDR1 SNHLY and CDR2 FYNNEI. The CDR3 spans 14 residues. Trimming shortened V by 5 bases and J by 6 bases, and 13 bases separated the two germline ends. CDR3 bases: TGTGCCAGCAGTACTCGACTAGTTTCCGGGGAGCTGTTTTTT. This translates into CASSTRLVSGELFF.

V is TRBV28 and J is TRBJ1-2; D call uncertain. The CDR3 totals 13 residues. Germline V CDR1 and CDR2: MDHEN, SYDVKM. V lost 6 bases, J lost 4 bases, and 12 bases lay in between. CDR3 region: CASSPPVLYGYTF. CDR3 sequence (DNA): TGTGCCAGCAGCCCCCCCGTACTCTATGGCTACACCTTC.

CDR3 DNA: TGTGCCAGCAGCGTAGATGGACAAGCGTACCAAGAGACCCAGTACTTC. This translates into CASSVDGQAYQETQYF. The chain combines TRBV9 with TRBJ2-5; perhaps TRBD1 as D (5 bases). Germline V gene sequence: CDR1 SGDLS, CDR2 YYNGEE. Trimming took off 0 bases at V and 0 bases at J, with 12 bases between the two ends. The CDR3 contains 16 residues.

The V call is TRBV19, the J call TRBJ2-1; TRBD2 agrees at 10 bases. V shed 4 bases and J 3 bases; nucleotides not matched to a gene: 6. In germline, CDR1 is LNHDA, CDR2 SQIVND (reference sequence). This CDR3 region has 16 residues. The CDR3 nucleotides are TGTGCCAGTAGTAAGACTAGCGGGCGACTCTACAATGAGCAGTTCTTC. Translated: CASSKTSGRLYNEQFF.

The chain employs TRBV28 and TRBJ2-1; D is unresolved. The germline CDR1 and CDR2 sequences are MDHEN and SYDVKM. The CDR3 runs 14 residues. The V gene lost 3 bases and the J gene lost 0 bases, with 6 bases spanning the gap. The CDR3 here is CASSFVDSYNEQFF. CDR3 coding DNA: TGTGCCAGCAGTTTTGTAGACTCCTACAATGAGCAGTTCTTC.

V is TRBV30 and J is TRBJ1-1; 7 bases are a match to TRBD1. CDR1 GTSNPN and CDR2 SVGIG come from the germline V gene (reference sequence). With V trimmed by 1 base and J by 3 bases, 14 bases remained unmatched. The CDR3 is 17 residues long. CDR3 DNA sequence: TGTGCCTGGAGTGCGCCCCCCGGCCCCAGGGGGTACACTGAAGCTTTCTTT. Its translation is CAWSAPPGPRGYTEAFF.

DNA for the CDR3: TGTGCCAGCCCCCCGGGGGAGGGCCAAGAGACCCAGTACTTC. This codes for CASPPGEGQETQYF. The chain employs TRBV6-4 and TRBJ2-5; 7 bases fit TRBD2. CDR3 size: 14 residues. Per germline, CDR1 MRHNA and CDR2 SNTAGT. V trimming: 8 bases; J trimming: 1 base; junction bases outside the gene matches: 7.